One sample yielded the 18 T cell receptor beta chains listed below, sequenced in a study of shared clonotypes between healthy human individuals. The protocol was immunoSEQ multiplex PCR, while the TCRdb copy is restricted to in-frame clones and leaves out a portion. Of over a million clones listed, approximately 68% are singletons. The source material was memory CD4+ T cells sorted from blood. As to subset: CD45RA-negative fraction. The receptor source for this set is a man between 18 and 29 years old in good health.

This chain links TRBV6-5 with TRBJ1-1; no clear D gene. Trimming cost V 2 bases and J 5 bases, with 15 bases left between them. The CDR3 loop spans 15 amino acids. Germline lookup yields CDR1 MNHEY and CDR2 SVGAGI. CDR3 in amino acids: CASSYAEGRRTEAFF. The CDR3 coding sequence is TGTGCCAGCAGTTACGCTGAGGGCCGGCGGACTGAAGCTTTCTTT.

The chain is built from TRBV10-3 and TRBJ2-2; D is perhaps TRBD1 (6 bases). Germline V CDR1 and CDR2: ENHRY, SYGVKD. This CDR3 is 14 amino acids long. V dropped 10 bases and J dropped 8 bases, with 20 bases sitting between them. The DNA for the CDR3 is TGTGCCACACGAATGGACTCCAGGGGTGGGGAGCTGTTTTTT. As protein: CATRMDSRGGELFF.

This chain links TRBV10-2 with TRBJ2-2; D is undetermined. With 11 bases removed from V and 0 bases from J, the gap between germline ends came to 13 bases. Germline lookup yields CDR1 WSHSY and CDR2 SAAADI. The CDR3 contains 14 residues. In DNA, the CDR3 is TGCGCCGCCACGCACTATCCGAACACCGGGGAGCTGTTTTTT. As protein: CAATHYPNTGELFF.

DNA for the CDR3: TGTGCCAGCAGCTTCCTAGCGGCTAGCACAGATACGCAGTATTTT. Encoded protein: CASSFLAASTDTQYF. The V gene is TRBV13, the J gene TRBJ2-3; 7 bases are a match to TRBD2. The CDR3 runs to 15 residues. V was clipped by 3 bases and J by 0 bases; unmatched bases: 3. From germline, CDR1 is PRHDT and CDR2 FYEKMQ (reference sequence). The full variable domain, its missing parts supplied by reference TRBV13 and TRBJ2-3, is AAGVIQSPRHLIKEKRETATLKCYPIPRHDTVYWYQQGPGQDPQFLISFYEKMQSDKGSIPDRFSAQQFSDYHSELNMSSLELGDSALYFCASSFLAASTDTQYFGPGTRLTVL.

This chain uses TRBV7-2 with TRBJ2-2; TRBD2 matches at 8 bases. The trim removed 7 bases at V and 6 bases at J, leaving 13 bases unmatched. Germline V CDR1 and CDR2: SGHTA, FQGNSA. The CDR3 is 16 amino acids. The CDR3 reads CASTWGGSGIAGELFF. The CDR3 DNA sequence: TGTGCCAGCACCTGGGGGGGTAGCGGGATTGCCGGGGAGCTGTTTTTT.

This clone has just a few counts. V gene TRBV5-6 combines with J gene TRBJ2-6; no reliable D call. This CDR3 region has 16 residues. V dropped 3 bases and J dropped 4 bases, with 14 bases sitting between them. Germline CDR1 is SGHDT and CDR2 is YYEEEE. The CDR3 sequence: CASSSGSNPGANVLTF. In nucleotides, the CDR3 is TGTGCCAGCAGCTCCGGATCTAACCCAGGGGCCAACGTCCTGACTTTC.

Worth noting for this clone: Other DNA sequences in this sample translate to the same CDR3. CDR3 sequence reads: CAISEGVGEKLFF. The CDR3 DNA is TGTGCCATCAGTGAGGGAGTAGGTGAAAAACTGTTTTTT. This chain uses TRBV10-3 with TRBJ1-4; D is undetermined. The CDR3 extends over 13 amino acids. Per the germline V gene, CDR1 is ENHRY and CDR2 is SYGVKD. Deletions cut 2 bases from V and 7 bases from J, with 8 bases between.

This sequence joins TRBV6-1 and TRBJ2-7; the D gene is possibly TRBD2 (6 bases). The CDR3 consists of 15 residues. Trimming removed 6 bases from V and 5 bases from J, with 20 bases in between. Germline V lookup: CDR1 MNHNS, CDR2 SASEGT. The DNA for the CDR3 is TGTGCCAGCAGAGTCCGACTAGGGCCTACGCACGAGCAGTACTTC. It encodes CASRVRLGPTHEQYF.

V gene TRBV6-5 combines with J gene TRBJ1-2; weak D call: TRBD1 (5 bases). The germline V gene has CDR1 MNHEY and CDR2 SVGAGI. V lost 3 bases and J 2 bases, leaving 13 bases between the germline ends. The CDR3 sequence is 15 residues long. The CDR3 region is CASSYWQGLNYGYTF. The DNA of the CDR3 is TGTGCCAGCAGTTATTGGCAGGGTTTAAACTATGGCTACACCTTC.

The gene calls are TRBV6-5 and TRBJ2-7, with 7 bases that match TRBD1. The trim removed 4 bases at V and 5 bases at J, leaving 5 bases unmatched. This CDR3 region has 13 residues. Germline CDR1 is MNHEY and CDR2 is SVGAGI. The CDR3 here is CASSLGQAHEQYF. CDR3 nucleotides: TGTGCCAGCAGTTTAGGACAGGCCCACGAGCAGTACTTC.

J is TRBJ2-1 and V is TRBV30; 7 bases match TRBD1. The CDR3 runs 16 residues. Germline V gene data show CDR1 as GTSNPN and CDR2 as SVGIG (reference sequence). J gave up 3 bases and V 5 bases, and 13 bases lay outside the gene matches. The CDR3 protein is CAWGGADRAYYNEQFF. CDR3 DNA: TGTGCCTGGGGGGGCGCCGACAGGGCCTACTACAATGAGCAGTTCTTC.

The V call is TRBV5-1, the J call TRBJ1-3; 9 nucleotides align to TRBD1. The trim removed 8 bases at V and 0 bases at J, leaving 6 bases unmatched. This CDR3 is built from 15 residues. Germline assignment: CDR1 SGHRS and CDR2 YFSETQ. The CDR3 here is CASAQGAISGNTIYF. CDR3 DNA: TGCGCCAGTGCACAGGGGGCTATCTCTGGAAACACCATATATTTT.

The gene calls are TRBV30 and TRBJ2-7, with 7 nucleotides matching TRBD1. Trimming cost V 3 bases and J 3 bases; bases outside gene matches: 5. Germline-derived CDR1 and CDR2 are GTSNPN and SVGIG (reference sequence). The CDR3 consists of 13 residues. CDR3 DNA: TGTGCCTGGAGCACAGGGGTTAGCTACGAGCAGTACTTC. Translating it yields CAWSTGVSYEQYF.

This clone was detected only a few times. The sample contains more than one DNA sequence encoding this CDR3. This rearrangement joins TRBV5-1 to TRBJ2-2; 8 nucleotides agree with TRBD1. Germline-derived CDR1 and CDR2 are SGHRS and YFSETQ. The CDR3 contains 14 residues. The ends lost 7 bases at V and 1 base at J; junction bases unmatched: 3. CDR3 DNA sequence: TGCGCCAGCTCCGGGACAGGGAACACCGGGGAGCTGTTTTTT. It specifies CASSGTGNTGELFF.

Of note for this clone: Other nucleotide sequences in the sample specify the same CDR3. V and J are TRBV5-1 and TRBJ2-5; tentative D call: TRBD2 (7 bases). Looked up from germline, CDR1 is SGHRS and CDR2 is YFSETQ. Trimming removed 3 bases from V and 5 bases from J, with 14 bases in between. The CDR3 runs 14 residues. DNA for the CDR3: TGCGCCAGCAGCTCCTCCGGGGGGCGGGAGACCCAGTACTTC. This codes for CASSSSGGRETQYF.

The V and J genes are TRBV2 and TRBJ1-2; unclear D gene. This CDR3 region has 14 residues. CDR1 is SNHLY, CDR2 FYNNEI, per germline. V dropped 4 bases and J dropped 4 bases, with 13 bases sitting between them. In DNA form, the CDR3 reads TGTGCCAGCAGTGCCCGGGCCTCGAGCTATGGCTACACCTTC. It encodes CASSARASSYGYTF.

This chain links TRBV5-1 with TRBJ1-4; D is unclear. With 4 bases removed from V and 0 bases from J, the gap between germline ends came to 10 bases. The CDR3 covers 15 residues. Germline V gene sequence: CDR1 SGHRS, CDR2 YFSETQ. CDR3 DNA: TGCGCCAGCAGCCCCATGGGTGCAACTAATGAAAAACTGTTTTTT. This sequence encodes CASSPMGATNEKLFF.

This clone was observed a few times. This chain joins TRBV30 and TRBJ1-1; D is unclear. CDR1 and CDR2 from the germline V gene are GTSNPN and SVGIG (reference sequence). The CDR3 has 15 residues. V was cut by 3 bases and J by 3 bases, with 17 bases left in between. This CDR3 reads CAWSVGRGGYTEAFF. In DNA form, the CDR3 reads TGTGCCTGGAGCGTAGGTCGGGGAGGGTACACTGAAGCTTTCTTT.